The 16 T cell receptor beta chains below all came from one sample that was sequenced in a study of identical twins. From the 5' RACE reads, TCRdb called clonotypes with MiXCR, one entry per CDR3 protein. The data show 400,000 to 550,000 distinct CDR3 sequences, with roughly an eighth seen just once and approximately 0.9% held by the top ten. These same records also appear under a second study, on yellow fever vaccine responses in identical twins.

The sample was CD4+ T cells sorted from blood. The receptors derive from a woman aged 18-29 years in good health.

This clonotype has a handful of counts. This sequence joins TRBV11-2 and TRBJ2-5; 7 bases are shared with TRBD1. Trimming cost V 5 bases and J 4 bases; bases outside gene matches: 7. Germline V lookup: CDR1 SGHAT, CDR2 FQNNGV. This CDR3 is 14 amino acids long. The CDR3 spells CASSARDRTETQYF. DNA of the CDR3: TGTGCCAGCAGCGCCCGGGACAGAACAGAGACCCAGTACTTC.

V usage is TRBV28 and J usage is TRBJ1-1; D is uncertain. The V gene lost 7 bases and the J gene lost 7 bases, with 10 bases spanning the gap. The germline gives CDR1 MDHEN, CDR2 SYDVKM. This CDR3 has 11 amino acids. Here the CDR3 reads CASTGSYEAFF. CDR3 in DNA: TGTGCCAGCACAGGTTCATATGAAGCTTTCTTT.

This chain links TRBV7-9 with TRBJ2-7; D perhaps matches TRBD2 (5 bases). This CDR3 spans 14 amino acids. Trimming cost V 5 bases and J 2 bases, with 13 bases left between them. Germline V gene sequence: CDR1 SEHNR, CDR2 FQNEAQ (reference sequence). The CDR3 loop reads CASSDAGITYEQYF. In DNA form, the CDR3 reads TGTGCCAGCAGCGACGCCGGGATAACCTACGAGCAGTACTTC.

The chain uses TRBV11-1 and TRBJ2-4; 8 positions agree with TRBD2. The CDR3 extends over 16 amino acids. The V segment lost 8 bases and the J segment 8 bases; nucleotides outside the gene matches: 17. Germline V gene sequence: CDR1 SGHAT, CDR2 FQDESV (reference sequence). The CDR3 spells CASSITGGPPGDIQYF. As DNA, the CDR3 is TGTGCCAGCTCGATAACGGGGGGGCCCCCTGGAGACATTCAGTACTTC.

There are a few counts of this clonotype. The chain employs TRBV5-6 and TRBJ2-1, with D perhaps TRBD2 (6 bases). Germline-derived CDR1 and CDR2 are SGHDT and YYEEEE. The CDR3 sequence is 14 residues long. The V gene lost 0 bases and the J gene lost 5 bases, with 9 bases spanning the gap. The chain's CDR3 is CASSLGTKHNEQFF. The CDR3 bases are TGTGCCAGCAGCTTGGGGACTAAACACAATGAGCAGTTCTTC. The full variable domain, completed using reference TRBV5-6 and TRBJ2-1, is DAGVTQSPTHLIKTRGQQVTLRCSPKSGHDTVSWYQQALGQGPQFIFQYYEEEERQRGNFPDRFSGHQFPNYSSELNVNALLLGDSALYLCASSLGTKHNEQFFGPGTRLTVL.

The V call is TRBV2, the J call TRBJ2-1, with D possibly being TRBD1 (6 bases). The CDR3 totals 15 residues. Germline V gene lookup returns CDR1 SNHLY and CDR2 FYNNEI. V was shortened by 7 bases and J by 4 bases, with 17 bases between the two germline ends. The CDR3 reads CASIDLGDTYNEQFF. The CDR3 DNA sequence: TGTGCCAGCATTGATTTGGGGGACACTTACAATGAGCAGTTCTTC.

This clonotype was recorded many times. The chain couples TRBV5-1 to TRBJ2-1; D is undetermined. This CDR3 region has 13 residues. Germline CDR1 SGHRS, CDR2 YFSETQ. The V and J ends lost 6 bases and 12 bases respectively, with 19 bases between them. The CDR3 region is CASTPIGPMGQFF. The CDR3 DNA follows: TGCGCCAGCACCCCAATAGGACCTATGGGGCAGTTCTTC.

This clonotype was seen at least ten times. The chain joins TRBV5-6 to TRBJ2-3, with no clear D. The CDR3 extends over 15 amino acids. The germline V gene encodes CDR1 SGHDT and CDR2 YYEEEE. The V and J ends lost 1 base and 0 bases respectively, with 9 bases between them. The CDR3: CASSLTNPSTDTQYF. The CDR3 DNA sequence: TGTGCCAGCAGCTTGACTAACCCTAGCACAGATACGCAGTATTTT.

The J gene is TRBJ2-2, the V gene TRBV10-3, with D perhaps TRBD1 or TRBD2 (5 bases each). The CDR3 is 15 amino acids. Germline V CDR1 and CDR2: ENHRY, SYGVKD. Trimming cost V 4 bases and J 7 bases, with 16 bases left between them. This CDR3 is CAISGTGPRSGELFF. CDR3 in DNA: TGTGCCATCAGTGGAACGGGACCGAGGAGCGGGGAGCTGTTTTTT.

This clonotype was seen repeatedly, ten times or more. CDR3 coding DNA: TGCAGCGTTGAAGGGGAGTCTGGGGCAAACACCGGGGAGCTGTTTTTT. It is translated as CSVEGESGANTGELFF. V is TRBV29-1 and J is TRBJ2-2; D possibly uses TRBD1 or TRBD2 (5 bases each). From germline, CDR1 is SQVTM and CDR2 ANQGSEA. The CDR3 contains 16 residues. Trimming shortened V by 1 base and J by 2 bases, and 14 bases separated the two germline ends.

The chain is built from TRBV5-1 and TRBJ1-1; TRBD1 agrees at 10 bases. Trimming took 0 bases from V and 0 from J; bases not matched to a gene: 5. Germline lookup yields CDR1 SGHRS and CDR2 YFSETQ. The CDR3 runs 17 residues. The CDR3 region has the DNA TGCGCCAGCAGCTTGGGGGACAGGGGAACGTTGAACACTGAAGCTTTCTTT. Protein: CASSLGDRGTLNTEAFF.

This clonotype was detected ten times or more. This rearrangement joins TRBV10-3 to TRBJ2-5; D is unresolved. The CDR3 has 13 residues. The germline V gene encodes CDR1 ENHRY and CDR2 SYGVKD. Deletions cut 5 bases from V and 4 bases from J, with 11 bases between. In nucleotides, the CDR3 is TGTGCCATCAGTCAAACTAAGCGAGAGACCCAGTACTTC. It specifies CAISQTKRETQYF.

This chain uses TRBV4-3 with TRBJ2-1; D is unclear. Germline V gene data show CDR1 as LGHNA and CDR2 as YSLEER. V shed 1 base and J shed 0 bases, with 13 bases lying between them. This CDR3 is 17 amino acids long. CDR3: CASSQVLGVRSYNEQFF. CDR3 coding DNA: TGCGCCAGCAGCCAAGTATTGGGTGTGCGCTCCTACAATGAGCAGTTCTTC.

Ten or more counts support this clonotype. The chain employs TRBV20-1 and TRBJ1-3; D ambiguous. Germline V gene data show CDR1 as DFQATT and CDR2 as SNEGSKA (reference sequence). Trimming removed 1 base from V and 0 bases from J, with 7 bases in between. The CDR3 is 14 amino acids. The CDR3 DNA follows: TGCAGTGCTAGAGGGCCAATCTCTGGAAACACCATATATTTT. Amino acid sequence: CSARGPISGNTIYF.

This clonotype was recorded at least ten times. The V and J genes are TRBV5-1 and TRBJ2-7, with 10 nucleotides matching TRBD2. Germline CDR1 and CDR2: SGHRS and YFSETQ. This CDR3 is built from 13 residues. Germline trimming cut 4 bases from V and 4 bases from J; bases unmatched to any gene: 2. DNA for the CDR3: TGCGCCAGCAGCCCGGGACTAGCGTACGAGCAGTACTTC. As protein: CASSPGLAYEQYF.

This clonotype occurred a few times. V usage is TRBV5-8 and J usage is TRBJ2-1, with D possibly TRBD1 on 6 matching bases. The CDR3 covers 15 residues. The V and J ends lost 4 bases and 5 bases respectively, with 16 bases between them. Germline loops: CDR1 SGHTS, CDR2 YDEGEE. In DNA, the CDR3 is TGTGCCAGCAGCCGAACAGGGACGGGTGACAATGAGCAGTTCTTC. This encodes CASSRTGTGDNEQFF.